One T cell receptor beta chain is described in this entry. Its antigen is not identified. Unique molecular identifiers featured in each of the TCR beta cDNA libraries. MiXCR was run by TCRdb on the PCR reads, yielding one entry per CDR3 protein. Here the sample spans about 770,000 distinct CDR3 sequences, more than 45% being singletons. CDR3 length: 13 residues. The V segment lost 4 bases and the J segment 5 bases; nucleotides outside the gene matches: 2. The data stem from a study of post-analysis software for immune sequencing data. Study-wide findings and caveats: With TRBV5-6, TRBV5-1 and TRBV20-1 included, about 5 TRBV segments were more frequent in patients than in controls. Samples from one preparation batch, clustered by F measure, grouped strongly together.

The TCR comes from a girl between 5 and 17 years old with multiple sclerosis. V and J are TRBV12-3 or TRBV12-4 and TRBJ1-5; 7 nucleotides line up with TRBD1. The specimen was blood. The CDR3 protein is CASSSTGYQPQHF. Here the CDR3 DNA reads TGTGCCAGCAGTTCGACAGGGTATCAGCCCCAGCATTTT.